This T cell receptor beta chain derives from a study of blood T cell repertoires in COVID-19. As for the study in general: Samples representing acute and convalescent COVID-19 were sourced from the United States, Italy and Spain.

Per germline, CDR1 PRHDT and CDR2 FYEKMQ (reference sequence). Trimming removed 5 bases from V and 4 bases from J; junction bases left unmatched: 9. The CDR3 is made up of 17 amino acids. As handled by the study authors: Reference gene primer amplification in the assay estimated nucleated cell counts. Profiling relied on immunoSEQ multiplex PCR, and the TCRdb table lists in-frame clones only, not all of them. Clonal size and the V and J genes are those of that table, whereas D and trimming came from the DNA. The sample contains a few hundred thousand clones, 70% to 90% of which appear only once. The rearrangement joins TRBV13 to TRBJ2-1; 12 bases line up with TRBD2. The TCR sequence derives from a woman in her twenties or thirties who had recovered from COVID-19. Sequencing input: PBMCs or T cells enriched from blood (not recorded which). CDR3 bases: TGTGCCAGCAGCCCGATGACTAGCGGGGGAATGTACAATGAGCAGTTCTTC. Translated, it gives CASSPMTSGGMYNEQFF.